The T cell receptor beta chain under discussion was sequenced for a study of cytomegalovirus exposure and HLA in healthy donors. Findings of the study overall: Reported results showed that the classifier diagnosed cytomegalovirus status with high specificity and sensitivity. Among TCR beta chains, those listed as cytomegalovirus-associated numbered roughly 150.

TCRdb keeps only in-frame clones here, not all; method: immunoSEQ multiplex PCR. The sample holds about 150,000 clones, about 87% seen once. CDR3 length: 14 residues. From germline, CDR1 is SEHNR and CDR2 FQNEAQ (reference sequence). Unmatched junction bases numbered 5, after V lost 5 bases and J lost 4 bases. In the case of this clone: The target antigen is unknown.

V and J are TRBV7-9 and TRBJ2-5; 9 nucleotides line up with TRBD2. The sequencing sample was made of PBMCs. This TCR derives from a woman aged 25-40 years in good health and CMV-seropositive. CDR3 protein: CASSRPSGAETQYF. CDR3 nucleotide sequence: TGTGCCAGCAGCCGCCCTAGCGGGGCAGAGACCCAGTACTTC.